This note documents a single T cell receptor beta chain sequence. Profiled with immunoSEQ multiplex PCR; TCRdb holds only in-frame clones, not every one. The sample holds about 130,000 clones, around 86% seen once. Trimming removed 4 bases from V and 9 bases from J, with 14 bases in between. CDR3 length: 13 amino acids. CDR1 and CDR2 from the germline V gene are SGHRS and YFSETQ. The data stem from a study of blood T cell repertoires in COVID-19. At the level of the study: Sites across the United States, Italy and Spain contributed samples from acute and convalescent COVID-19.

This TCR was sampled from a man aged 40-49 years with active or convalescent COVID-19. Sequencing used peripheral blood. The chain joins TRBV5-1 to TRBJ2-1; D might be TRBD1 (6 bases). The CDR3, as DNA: TGCGCCAGCAGCCTTACAGGGTTTGCTGAGCAGTTCTTC. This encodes CASSLTGFAEQFF. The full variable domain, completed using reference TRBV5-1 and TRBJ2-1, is KAGVTQTPRYLIKTRGQQVTLSCSPISGHRSVSWYQQTPGQGLQFLFEYFSETQRNKGNFPGRFSGRQFSNSRSEMNVSTLELGDSALYLCASSLTGFAEQFFGPGTRLTVL.